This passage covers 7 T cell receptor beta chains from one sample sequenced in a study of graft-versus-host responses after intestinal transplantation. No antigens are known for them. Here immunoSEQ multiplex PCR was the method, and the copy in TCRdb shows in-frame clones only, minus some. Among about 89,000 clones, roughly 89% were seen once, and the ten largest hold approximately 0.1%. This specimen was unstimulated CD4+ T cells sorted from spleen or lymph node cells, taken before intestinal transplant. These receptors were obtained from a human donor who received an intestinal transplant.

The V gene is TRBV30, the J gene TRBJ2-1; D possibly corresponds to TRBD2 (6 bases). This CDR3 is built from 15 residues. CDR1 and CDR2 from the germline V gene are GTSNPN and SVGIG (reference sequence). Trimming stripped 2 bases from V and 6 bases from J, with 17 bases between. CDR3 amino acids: CAWSRGLAPFNEQFF. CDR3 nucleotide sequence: TGTGCCTGGAGTCGGGGTCTAGCGCCCTTCAATGAGCAGTTCTTC. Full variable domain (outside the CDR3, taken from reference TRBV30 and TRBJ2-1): SQTIHQWPATLVQPVGSPLSLECTVEGTSNPNLYWYRQAAGRGLQLLFYSVGIGQISSEVPQNLSASRPQDRQFILSSKKLLLSDSGFYLCAWSRGLAPFNEQFFGPGTRLTVL.

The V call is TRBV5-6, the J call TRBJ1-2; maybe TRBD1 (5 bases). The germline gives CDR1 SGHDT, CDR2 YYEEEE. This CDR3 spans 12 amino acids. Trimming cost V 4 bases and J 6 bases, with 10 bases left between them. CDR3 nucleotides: TGTGCCAGCAGCCGGCAGGGCAATGGCTACACCTTC. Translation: CASSRQGNGYTF.

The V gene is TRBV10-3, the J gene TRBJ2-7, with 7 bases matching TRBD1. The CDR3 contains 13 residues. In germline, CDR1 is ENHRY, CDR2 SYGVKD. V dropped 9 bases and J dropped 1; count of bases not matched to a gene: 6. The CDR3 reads CAIRGTESYEQYF. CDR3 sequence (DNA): TGTGCCATTAGAGGGACAGAATCCTACGAGCAGTACTTC.

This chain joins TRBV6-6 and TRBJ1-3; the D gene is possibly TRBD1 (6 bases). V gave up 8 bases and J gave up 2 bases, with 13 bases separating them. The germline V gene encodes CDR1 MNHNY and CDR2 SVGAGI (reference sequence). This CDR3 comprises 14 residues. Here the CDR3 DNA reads TGTGCCAGCGGTCCCGGGGGGCCTGGAAACACCATATATTTT. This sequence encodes CASGPGGPGNTIYF.

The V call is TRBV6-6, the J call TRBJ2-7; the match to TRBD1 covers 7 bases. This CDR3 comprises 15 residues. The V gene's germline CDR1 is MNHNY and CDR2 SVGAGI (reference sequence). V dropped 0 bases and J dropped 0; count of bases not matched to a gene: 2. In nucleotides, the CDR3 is TGTGCCAGCAGTTACTCGACAGGGAGCTCCTACGAGCAGTACTTC. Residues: CASSYSTGSSYEQYF.

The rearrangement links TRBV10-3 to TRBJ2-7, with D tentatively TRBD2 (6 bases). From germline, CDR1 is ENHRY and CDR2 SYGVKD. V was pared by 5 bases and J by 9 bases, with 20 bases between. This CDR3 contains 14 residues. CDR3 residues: CAISSQVTGVRQYF. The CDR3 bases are TGTGCCATCAGTTCACAGGTTACGGGGGTGAGGCAGTACTTC.

This chain's CDR3 is CASNQQLSYEQYF. CDR3 in DNA: TGTGCCAGCAACCAACAGCTATCCTACGAGCAGTACTTC. This sequence joins TRBV5-6 and TRBJ2-7; no clear D gene. This CDR3 is 13 amino acids long. The V gene's germline CDR1 is SGHDT and CDR2 YYEEEE. V was shortened by 6 bases and J by 1 base, with 11 bases between the two germline ends.